This TCR beta chain was identified during a study of T cell responses to AZD1222 COVID-19 vaccine. Study overall: Second-dose timings of about 4 or about 12 weeks were pooled.

Sequencing used immunoSEQ multiplex PCR; TCRdb keeps in-frame clones, though not all of them. This sample carries about 120,000 clones, 81% of them seen once, and the ten largest clones take 4.6%. Points on this clone: Its antigen is currently unknown.

This CDR3 is built from 14 residues. The V gene end was trimmed by 2 bases and the J gene end by 4 bases; junction bases not matched to a gene: 4. CDR1 and CDR2 from the germline V gene are MNHNS and SASEGT. Study observations and caveats: With dominance at 160-218 and 743-854, vaccine-associated CD4 TCRs spanned spike.

The sample in question was peripheral blood, obtained on day 0 of AZD1222 vaccination. The sequence came from an adult in good health. This chain uses TRBV6-1 with TRBJ2-7, with 8 bases lining up with TRBD2. The CDR3 DNA sequence: TGTGCCAGCAGTGAACCAGCGGGGGAGTACGAGCAGTACTTC. It yields the protein CASSEPAGEYEQYF.